What follows are 14 T cell receptor beta chains derived from one specimen sequenced in a study of identifying expanded T cells in peripheral blood. Sequencing used immunoSEQ multiplex PCR; TCRdb keeps in-frame clones, though not all of them. Seen here are more than 75,000 clones, 88% observed once, and the top ten hold about 3.9%. The sequencing sample was made of blood. The source is a person aged 18 to 75 in good health.

V is TRBV5-1 and J is TRBJ1-2; D is ambiguous. CDR1 is SGHRS and CDR2 is YFSETQ in the germline V gene. The CDR3 is 14 amino acids. Trimming pared 4 bases from V and 3 bases from J, leaving 13 bases between. The CDR3 sequence is CASSPSSMDYGYTF. The CDR3 nucleotides are TGCGCCAGCAGCCCCAGCTCCATGGACTATGGCTACACCTTC.

This chain links TRBV27 with TRBJ2-5; perhaps TRBD1 as D (6 bases). This CDR3 is built from 13 residues. V lost 5 bases, J lost 4 bases, and 11 bases lay in between. The germline gives CDR1 MNHEY, CDR2 SMNVEV (reference sequence). The DNA of the CDR3 is TGTGCCAGCAGTCACAGGGTTGTAGAGACCCAGTACTTC. This codes for CASSHRVVETQYF.

The chain is built from TRBV7-2 and TRBJ2-5, with 7 nucleotides matching TRBD1. The CDR3 is made up of 15 amino acids. Per germline, CDR1 SGHTA and CDR2 FQGNSA. With V trimmed by 5 bases and J by 1 base, 7 bases remained unmatched. CDR3 loop: CASSIDRVVQETQYF. The CDR3 DNA reads as TGTGCCAGCAGCATAGACAGGGTTGTCCAAGAGACCCAGTACTTC.

The chain uses TRBV7-9 and TRBJ1-2; D gene unclear. Trimming pared 4 bases from V and 2 bases from J, leaving 17 bases between. Germline assignment: CDR1 SEHNR and CDR2 FQNEAQ (reference sequence). The CDR3 consists of 16 residues. CDR3 nucleotides: TGTGCCAGCAGCTCACCGGACCGTTCAGTAAACTATGGCTACACCTTC. Residues: CASSSPDRSVNYGYTF.

The genes are TRBV4-1 and TRBJ2-1, with 8 nucleotides matching TRBD2. V dropped 3 bases and J dropped 2; count of bases not matched to a gene: 6. Germline loops: CDR1 MGHRA, CDR2 YSYEKL. This CDR3 has 16 residues. The CDR3 reads CASSQRGGGPYNEQFF. CDR3 in DNA: TGCGCCAGCAGCCAGCGGGGCGGGGGGCCCTACAATGAGCAGTTCTTC.

V and J are TRBV7-8 and TRBJ2-3, with 9 nucleotides matching TRBD2. V lost 2 bases to trimming and J lost 2 bases; unmatched junction nucleotides: 5. Germline V gives CDR1 SGHVS, CDR2 FQNEAQ. The CDR3 is 16 residues long. The CDR3 DNA is TGTGCCAGCAGCTTACTCACTAGCGGGCACACAGATACGCAGTATTTT. Encoded protein: CASSLLTSGHTDTQYF.

The chain has TRBV9 and TRBJ1-4, with unresolved D. V lost 0 bases and J 8 bases, leaving 11 bases between the germline ends. The germline gives CDR1 SGDLS, CDR2 YYNGEE. This CDR3 spans 14 amino acids. The CDR3 spells CASSVGGGREKLFF. Written as DNA, the CDR3 is TGTGCCAGCAGCGTAGGAGGAGGTCGGGAAAAACTGTTTTTT.

This clone was seen a handful of times. This sequence joins TRBV5-6 and TRBJ2-2; no clear D gene. The CDR3 sequence is 13 residues long. Per germline, CDR1 SGHDT and CDR2 YYEEEE. Trimming removed 0 bases from V and 10 bases from J, with 10 bases in between. The CDR3 loop is CASSLDGASELFF. The CDR3 bases are TGTGCCAGCAGCTTGGACGGAGCGTCGGAGCTGTTTTTT.

V usage is TRBV2 and J usage is TRBJ2-7; TRBD2 matches at 9 bases. The V gene end was trimmed by 2 bases and the J gene end by 3 bases; junction bases not matched to a gene: 8. Germline CDR1 reads SNHLY; CDR2 reads FYNNEI. This CDR3 comprises 16 residues. CDR3 coding DNA: TGTGCCAGCAGTGAACAAACTAGCGGGCTACGCTACGAGCAGTACTTC. Amino acids: CASSEQTSGLRYEQYF.

This chain links TRBV28 with TRBJ1-2; 7 bases align to TRBD1. The CDR3 consists of 14 residues. In germline, CDR1 is MDHEN, CDR2 SYDVKM. The trim removed 5 bases at V and 8 bases at J, leaving 11 bases unmatched. In nucleotides, the CDR3 is TGTGCCAGCAGTCGGGGACAGTTTGAGGGGGGCTACACCTTC. Translated: CASSRGQFEGGYTF.

This clone is a singleton in its sample. This chain joins TRBV11-1 and TRBJ2-5, with D unclear. The DNA end favors TRBJ2-7, so the J call may be wrong. The length of the CDR3 is 11 residues. Germline CDR1 is SGHAT and CDR2 is FQDESV (reference sequence). The CDR3: CASSSDYEQYF. CDR3 in DNA: TGTGCCAGCAGCTCGGACTACGAGCAGTACTTC.

The chain carries TRBV4-1 and TRBJ2-4; a possible D gene is TRBD2 (6 bases). The CDR3 consists of 13 residues. Germline CDR1 and CDR2: MGHRA and YSYEKL. V dropped 0 bases and J dropped 6 bases, with 6 bases sitting between them. The CDR3 DNA reads TGCGCCAGCAGCCAAGAGGGAGGAAACATTCAGTACTTC. Its translation is CASSQEGGNIQYF.

The chain joins TRBV6-1 to TRBJ2-7; D possibly corresponds to TRBD1 (5 bases). V was trimmed by 8 bases and J by 4 bases, leaving 9 bases between them. The CDR3 totals 11 residues. Germline values: CDR1 MNHNS, CDR2 SASEGT. CDR3 sequence: CASVDMYEQYF. DNA for the CDR3: TGTGCCAGCGTGGACATGTACGAGCAGTACTTC.

There are a few counts of this clone. The CDR3 nucleotides read TGTGCCAGCAGCCAAGACCGGGAGGGCCAAGAGACCCAGTACTTC. The encoded protein is CASSQDREGQETQYF. This sequence joins TRBV5-4 and TRBJ2-5; 8 bases fit TRBD2. V lost 4 bases, J lost 1 base, and 6 bases stayed unmatched. The germline CDR1 and CDR2 sequences are SGHNT and YYREEE (reference sequence). The CDR3 is 15 amino acids.